This T cell receptor (beta chain) was sequenced in a study of patients and donors after allogeneic stem cell transplantation. TCRdb analysed the RT-PCR reads with MiXCR anew, one entry per CDR3 protein. Seen here are 800,000 to 1,000,000 distinct CDR3 sequences, about a sixth observed once, and the top ten hold around 6%. The table lists this clonotype with a few counts. The CDR3 has 17 amino acids. The ends lost 5 bases at V and 7 bases at J; junction bases unmatched: 12. Germline V lookup: CDR1 SEHNR, CDR2 FQNEAQ (reference sequence). Sequences were obtained from blood, either unsorted or a sorted T cell fraction (not recorded which). The chain employs TRBV7-9 and TRBJ2-1; 12 bases are shared with TRBD2. The source of this sequence is a human donor who was either an allogeneic HSCT recipient or a stem cell or donor lymphocyte infusion donor (not recorded which). It is not recorded whose cells these are; they may come from a transplant donor. CDR3 in amino acids: CASSDPLLAGGRNEQFF. The CDR3 DNA reads as TGTGCCAGCAGCGACCCTCTACTAGCGGGAGGAAGGAATGAGCAGTTCTTC.